The 5 T cell receptor beta chains below were found in one sample sequenced in a study of OX40 agonist ivuxolimab in advanced cancers. The library was generated by the immunoSEQ multiplex PCR assay. TCRdb took over this immuneACCESS table, retaining in-frame rearrangements with V and J assigned. Such tables are incomplete; in checked studies, under half of the missing clones stem from an unresolved V gene, and the remainder is unexplained. This sample gives tens of thousands of clones in total; approximately 85% of them show up just once. Of the sample, less than 4.5% falls within the top ten clones. The sequencing here drew on CD4+ or CD8+ T cells sorted from blood, taken in a trial of the OX40 agonist ivuxolimab. These receptors all come from an adult with an advanced solid tumor such as melanoma, head and neck, liver or kidney cancer.

The genes are TRBV11-1 and TRBJ2-1; the match to TRBD1 covers 7 bases. With V trimmed by 5 bases and J by 1 base, 5 bases remained unmatched. This CDR3 spans 15 amino acids. Germline-derived CDR1 and CDR2 are SGHAT and FQDESV (reference sequence). The CDR3 loop is CASSTRQGSYNEQFF. The CDR3 DNA reads TGTGCCAGCAGCACTCGACAGGGATCCTACAATGAGCAGTTCTTC.

This clone was picked up a small number of times. The chain is built from TRBV7-9 and TRBJ1-3; tentatively, D is TRBD1 (6 bases). The CDR3 is 15 amino acids. CDR1 and CDR2 from the germline V gene are SEHNR and FQNEAQ (reference sequence). The germline V and J ends were trimmed by 5 bases and 4 bases, with 15 bases remaining between them. CDR3 coding DNA: TGTGCCAGCAGCCATGACACAGGGATCGGAAACACCATATATTTT. It codes for CASSHDTGIGNTIYF. The variable domain in full, completed from reference TRBV7-9 and TRBJ1-3, reads DTGVSQNPRHKITKRGQNVTFRCDPISEHNRLYWYRQTLGQGPEFLTYFQNEAQLEKSRLLSDRFSAERPKGSFSTLEIQRTEQGDSAMYLCASSHDTGIGNTIYFGEGSWLTVV.

The CDR3 is CASSALGNEQFF. The CDR3 region has the DNA TGTGCCAGCAGTGCGCTGGGCAATGAGCAGTTCTTC. J is TRBJ2-1 and V is TRBV6-5; D not certain. Per germline, CDR1 MNHEY and CDR2 SVGAGI. V was trimmed by 5 bases and J by 6 bases, leaving 8 bases between them. The CDR3 length is 12 residues.

The V and J genes are TRBV4-1 and TRBJ2-2; TRBD2 matches 7 bases. Germline lookup yields CDR1 MGHRA and CDR2 YSYEKL. The CDR3 contains 15 residues. V lost 5 bases, J lost 2 bases, and 5 bases stayed unmatched. The CDR3 sequence is CASSTRTRNTGELFF. The DNA of the CDR3 is TGCGCCAGCAGCACCCGGACTAGAAACACCGGGGAGCTGTTTTTT.

J is TRBJ1-2 and V is TRBV28; 9 positions agree with TRBD1. The junction had 10 bases not matched to a gene; V was cut back by 5 bases and J by 3 bases. Germline V CDR1 and CDR2: MDHEN, SYDVKM. The CDR3 length is 16 residues. CDR3 nucleotides: TGTGCCAGCAGTCTCAGCGGACAGGGGTGGGACTATGGCTACACCTTC. It yields the protein CASSLSGQGWDYGYTF.